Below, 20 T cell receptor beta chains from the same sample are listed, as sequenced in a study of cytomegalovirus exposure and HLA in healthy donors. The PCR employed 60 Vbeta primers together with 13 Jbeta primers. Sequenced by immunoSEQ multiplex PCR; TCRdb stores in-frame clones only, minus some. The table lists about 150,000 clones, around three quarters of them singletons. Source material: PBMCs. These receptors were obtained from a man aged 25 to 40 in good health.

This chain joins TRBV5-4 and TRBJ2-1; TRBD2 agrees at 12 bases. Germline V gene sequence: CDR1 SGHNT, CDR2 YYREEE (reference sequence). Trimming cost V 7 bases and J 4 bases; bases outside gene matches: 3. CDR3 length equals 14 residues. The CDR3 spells CASHLAGGYNEQFF. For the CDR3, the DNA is TGTGCCAGCCACCTAGCGGGAGGGTACAATGAGCAGTTCTTC.

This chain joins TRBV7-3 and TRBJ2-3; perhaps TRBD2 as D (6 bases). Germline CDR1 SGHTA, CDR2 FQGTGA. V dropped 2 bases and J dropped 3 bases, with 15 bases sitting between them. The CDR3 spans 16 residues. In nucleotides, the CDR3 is TGTGCCAGCAGCTTAGGCGGGGACTGGAGGACAGATACGCAGTATTTT. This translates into CASSLGGDWRTDTQYF.

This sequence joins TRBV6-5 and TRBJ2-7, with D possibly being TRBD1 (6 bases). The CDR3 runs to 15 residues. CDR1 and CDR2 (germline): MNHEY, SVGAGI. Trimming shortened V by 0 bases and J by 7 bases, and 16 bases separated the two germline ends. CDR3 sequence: CASSYSVRGRGEQYF. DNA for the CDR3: TGTGCCAGCAGTTACTCGGTCAGGGGAAGGGGTGAGCAGTACTTC.

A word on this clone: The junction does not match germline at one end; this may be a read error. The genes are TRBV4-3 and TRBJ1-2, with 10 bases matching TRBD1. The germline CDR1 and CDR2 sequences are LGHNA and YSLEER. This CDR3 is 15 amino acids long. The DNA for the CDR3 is TGCCCCAGCAGCCAAGCCAGGACAGGGGGCTATGGCTACACCTTC. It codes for CPSSQARTGGYGYTF.

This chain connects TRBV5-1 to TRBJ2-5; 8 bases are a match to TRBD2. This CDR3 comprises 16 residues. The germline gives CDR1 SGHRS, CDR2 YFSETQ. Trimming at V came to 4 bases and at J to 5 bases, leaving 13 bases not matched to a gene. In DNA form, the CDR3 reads TGCGCCAGCAGCCCCCTGGCCCTAGCGGGCCCTGAGACCCAGTACTTC. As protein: CASSPLALAGPETQYF. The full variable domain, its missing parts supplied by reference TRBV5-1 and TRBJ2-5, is KAGVTQTPRYLIKTRGQQVTLSCSPISGHRSVSWYQQTPGQGLQFLFEYFSETQRNKGNFPGRFSGRQFSNSRSEMNVSTLELGDSALYLCASSPLALAGPETQYFGPGTRLLVL.

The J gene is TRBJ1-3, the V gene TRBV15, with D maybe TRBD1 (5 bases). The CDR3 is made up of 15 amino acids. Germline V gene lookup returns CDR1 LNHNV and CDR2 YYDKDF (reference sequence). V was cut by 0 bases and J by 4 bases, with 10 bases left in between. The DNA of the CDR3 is TGTGCCACCAGCAGAGAGGCAGGGCCGGGAAACACCATATATTTT. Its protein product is CATSREAGPGNTIYF.

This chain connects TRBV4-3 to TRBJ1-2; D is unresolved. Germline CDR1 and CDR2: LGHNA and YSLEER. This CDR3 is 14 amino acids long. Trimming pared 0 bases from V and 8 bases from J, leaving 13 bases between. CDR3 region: CASSQDLGQWGYTF. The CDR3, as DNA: TGCGCCAGCAGCCAAGATCTGGGCCAGTGGGGCTACACCTTC.

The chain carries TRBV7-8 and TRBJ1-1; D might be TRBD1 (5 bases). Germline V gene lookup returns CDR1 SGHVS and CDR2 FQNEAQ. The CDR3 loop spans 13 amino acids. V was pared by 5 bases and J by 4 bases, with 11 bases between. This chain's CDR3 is CASSKGAFTEAFF. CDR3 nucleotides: TGTGCCAGCAGCAAAGGGGCTTTCACTGAAGCTTTCTTT. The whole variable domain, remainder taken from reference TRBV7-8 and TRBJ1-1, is GAGVSQSPRYKVAKRGQDVALRCDPISGHVSLFWYQQALGQGPEFLTYFQNEAQLDKSGLPSDRFFAERPEGSVSTLKIQRTQQEDSAVYLCASSKGAFTEAFFGQGTRLTVV.

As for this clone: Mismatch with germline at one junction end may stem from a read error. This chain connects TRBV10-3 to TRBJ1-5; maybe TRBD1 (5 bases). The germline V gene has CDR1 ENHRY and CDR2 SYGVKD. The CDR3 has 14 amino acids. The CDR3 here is CASSYSRGDQPQHF. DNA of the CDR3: TGTGCCAGCAGTTACTCAAGGGGCGATCAGCCCCAGCATTTT.

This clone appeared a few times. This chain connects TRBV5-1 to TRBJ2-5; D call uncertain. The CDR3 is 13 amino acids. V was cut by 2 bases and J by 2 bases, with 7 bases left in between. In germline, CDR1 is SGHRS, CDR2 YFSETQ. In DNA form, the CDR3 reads TGCGCCAGCAGCTTCGCGGCTCAAGAGACCCAGTACTTC. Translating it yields CASSFAAQETQYF.

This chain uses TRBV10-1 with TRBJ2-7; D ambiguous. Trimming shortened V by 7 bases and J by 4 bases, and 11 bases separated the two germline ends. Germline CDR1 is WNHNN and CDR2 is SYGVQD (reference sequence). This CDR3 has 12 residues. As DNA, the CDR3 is TGCGCCAGCAAAAAGCTTACGTACGAGCAGTACTTC. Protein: CASKKLTYEQYF.

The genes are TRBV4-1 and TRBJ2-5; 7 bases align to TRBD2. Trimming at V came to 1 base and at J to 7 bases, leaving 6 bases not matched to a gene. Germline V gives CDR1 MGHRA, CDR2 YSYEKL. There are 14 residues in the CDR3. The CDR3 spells CASSQVYVAGTQYF. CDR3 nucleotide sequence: TGCGCCAGCAGCCAAGTGTACGTAGCGGGGACCCAGTACTTC.

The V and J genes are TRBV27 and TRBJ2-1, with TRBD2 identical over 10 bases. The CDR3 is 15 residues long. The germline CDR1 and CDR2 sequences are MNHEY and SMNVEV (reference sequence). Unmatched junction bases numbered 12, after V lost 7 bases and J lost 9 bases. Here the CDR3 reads CASKFGLAGVGEQFF. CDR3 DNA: TGTGCCAGCAAGTTCGGGCTAGCGGGAGTGGGTGAGCAGTTCTTC.

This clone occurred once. The CDR3, as DNA: TGTGCCAGTACCAGGCGGCGGACAGGACCCGGGAATGAGCAGTTCTTC. It yields the protein CASTRRRTGPGNEQFF. The V call is TRBV19, the J call TRBJ2-1, with 7 bases lining up with TRBD1. CDR1 and CDR2 (germline): LNHDA, SQIVND (reference sequence). J was trimmed by 7 bases and V by 7 bases; bases with no gene match: 16. This CDR3 has 16 residues.

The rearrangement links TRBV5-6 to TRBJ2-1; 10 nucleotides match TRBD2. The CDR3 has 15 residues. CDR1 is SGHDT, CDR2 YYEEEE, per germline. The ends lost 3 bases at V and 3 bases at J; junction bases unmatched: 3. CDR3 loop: CASSSSGGDYNEQFF. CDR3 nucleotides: TGTGCCAGCAGCTCCAGCGGGGGGGACTACAATGAGCAGTTCTTC.

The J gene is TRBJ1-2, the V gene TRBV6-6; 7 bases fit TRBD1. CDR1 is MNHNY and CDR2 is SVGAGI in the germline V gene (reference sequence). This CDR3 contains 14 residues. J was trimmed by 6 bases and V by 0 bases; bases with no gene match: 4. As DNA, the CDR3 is TGTGCCAGCAGTTACTCCGACAGGGTCGATGGCTACACCTTC. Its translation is CASSYSDRVDGYTF.

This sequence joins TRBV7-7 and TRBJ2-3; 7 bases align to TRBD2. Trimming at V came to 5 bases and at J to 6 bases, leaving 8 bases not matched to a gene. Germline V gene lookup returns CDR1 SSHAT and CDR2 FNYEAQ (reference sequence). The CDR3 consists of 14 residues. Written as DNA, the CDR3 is TGTGCCAGCAGCCCAACTAGCGCCGGGGATACGCAGTATTTT. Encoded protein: CASSPTSAGDTQYF.

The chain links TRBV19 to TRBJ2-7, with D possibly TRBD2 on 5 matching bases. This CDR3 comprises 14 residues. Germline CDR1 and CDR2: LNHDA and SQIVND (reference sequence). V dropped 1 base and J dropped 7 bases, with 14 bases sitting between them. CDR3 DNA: TGTGCCAGTAGTATAGGGGCCGGGGTGCGGGAGCAGTACTTC. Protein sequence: CASSIGAGVREQYF.

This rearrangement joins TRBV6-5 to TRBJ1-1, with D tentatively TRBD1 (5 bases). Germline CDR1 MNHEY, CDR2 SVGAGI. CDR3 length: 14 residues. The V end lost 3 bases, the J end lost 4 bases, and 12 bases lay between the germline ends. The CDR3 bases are TGTGCCAGCAGTTATACCGTGGGGCTCACTGAAGCTTTCTTT. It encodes CASSYTVGLTEAFF.

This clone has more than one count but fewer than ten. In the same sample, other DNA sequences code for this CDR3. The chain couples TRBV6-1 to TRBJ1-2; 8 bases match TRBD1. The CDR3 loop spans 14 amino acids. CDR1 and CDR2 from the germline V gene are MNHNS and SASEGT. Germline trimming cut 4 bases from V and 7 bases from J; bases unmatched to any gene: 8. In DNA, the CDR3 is TGTGCCAGCAGTGTAGGCCAGGGGGCTGGTGGCTACACCTTC. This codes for CASSVGQGAGGYTF.